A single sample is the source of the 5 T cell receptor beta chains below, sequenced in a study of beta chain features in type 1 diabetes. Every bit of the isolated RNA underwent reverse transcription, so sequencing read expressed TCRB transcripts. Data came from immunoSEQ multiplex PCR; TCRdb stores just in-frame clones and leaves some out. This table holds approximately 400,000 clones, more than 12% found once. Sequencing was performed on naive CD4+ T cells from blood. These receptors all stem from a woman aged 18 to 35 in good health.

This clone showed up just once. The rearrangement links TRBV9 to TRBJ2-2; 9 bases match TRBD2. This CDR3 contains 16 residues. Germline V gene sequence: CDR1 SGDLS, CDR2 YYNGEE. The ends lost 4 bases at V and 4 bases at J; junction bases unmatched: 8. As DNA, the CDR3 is TGTGCCAGCAGCTCTCGGACTAGCGCCTTCACCGGGGAGCTGTTTTTT. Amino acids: CASSSRTSAFTGELFF.

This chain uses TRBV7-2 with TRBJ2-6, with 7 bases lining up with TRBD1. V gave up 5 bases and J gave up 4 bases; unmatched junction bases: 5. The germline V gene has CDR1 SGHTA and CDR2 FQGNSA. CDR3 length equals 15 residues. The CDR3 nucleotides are TGTGCCAGCAGCGCGACAGGGTCCGGGGCCAACGTCCTGACTTTC. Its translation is CASSATGSGANVLTF. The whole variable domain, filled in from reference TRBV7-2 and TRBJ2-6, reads GAGVSQSPSNKVTEKGKDVELRCDPISGHTALYWYRQSLGQGLEFLIYFQGNSAPDKSGLPSDRFSAERTGGSVSTLTIQRTQQEDSAVYLCASSATGSGANVLTFGAGSRLTVL.

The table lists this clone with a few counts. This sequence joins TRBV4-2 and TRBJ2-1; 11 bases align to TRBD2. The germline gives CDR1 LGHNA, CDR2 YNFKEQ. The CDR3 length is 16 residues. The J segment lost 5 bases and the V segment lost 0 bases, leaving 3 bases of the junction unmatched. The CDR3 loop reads CASSQELAGVNNEQFF. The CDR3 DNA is TGTGCCAGCAGCCAAGAACTAGCGGGAGTAAACAATGAGCAGTTCTTC.

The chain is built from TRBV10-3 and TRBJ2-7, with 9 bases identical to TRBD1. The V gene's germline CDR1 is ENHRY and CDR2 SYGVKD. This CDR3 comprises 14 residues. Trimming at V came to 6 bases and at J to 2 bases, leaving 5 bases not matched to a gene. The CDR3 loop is CAIRPGQGTYEQYF. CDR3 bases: TGTGCCATCAGACCGGGACAGGGAACCTACGAGCAGTACTTC.

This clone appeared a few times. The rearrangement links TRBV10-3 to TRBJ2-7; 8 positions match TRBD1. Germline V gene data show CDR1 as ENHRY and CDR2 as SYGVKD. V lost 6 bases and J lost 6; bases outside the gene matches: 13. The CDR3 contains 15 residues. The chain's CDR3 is CAISALGQGPGEQYF. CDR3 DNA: TGTGCCATCAGCGCACTAGGACAGGGACCGGGCGAGCAGTACTTC.